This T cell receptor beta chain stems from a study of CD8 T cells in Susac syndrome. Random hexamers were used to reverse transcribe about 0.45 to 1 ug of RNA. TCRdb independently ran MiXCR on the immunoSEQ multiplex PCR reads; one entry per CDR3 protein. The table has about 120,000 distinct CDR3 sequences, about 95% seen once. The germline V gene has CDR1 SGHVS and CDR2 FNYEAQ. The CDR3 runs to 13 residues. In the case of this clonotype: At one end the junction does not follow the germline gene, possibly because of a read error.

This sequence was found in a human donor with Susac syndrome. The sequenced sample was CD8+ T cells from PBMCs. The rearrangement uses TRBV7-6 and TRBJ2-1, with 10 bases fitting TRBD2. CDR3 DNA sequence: TGTGCTAGCAGTCTACTCGGGACTAGCGATGCGTTCTTC. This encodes CASSLLGTSDAFF.